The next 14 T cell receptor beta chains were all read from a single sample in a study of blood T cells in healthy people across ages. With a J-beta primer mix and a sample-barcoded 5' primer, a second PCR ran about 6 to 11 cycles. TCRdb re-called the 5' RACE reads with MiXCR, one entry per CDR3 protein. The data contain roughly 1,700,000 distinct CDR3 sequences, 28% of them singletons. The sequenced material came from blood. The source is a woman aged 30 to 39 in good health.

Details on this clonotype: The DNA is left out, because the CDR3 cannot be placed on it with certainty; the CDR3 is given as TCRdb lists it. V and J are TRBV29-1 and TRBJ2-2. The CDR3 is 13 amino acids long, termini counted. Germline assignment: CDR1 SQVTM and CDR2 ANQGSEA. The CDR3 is CSVGDGNTGERFF.

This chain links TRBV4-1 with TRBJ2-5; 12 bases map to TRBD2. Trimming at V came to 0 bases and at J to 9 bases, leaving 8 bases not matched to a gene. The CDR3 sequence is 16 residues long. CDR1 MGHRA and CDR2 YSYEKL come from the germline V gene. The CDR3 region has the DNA TGCGCCAGCAGCCAAGAGGAAGGACTAGCGGGGAGGGCCCAGTACTTC. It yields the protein CASSQEEGLAGRAQYF.

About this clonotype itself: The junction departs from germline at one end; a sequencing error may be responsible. The CDR3 DNA sequence: TGTGCCAGTAGCCCGAGACAGGGAGTTTTCACAGATACGCGGTATTTT. Amino acids: CASSPRQGVFTDTRYF. The rearrangement uses TRBV5-5 and TRBJ2-3, with 7 bases that match TRBD1. The CDR3 is 16 residues long. Looked up from germline, CDR1 is SGHKS and CDR2 is YYEKEE (reference sequence). The full variable domain, in which reference TRBV5-5 and TRBJ2-3 provide the parts outside the CDR3, is DAGVTQSPTHLIKTRGQQVTLRCSPISGHKSVSWYQQVLGQGPQFIFQYYEKEERGRGNFPDRFSARQFPNYSSELNVNALLLGDSALYLCASSPRQGVFTDTRYFGPGTRLTVL.

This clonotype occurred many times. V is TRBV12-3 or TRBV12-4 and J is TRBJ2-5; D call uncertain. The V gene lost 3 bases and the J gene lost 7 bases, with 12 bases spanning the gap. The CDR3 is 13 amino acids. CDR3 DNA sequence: TGTGCCAGCAGTTTGTCTTCACTTGGGACCCAGTACTTC. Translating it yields CASSLSSLGTQYF.

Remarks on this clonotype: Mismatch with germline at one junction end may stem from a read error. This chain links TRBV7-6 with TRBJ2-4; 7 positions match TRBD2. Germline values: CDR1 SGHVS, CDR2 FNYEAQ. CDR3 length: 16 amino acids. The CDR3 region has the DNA TGTGTCAGCAGCTCATACCCGCGGGAGGCCAAAAACATTCAGTACTTC. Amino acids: CVSSSYPREAKNIQYF.

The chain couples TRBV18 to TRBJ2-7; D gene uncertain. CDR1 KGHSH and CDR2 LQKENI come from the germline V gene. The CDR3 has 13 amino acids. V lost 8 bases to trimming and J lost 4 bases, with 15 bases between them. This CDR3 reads CASSLSQQYEQYF. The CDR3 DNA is TGTGCCAGCAGTTTATCGCAACAGTACGAGCAGTACTTC.

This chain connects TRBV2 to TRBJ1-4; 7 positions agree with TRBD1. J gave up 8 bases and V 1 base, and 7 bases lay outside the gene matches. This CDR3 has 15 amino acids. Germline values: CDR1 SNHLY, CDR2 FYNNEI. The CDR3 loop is CASSEEDRPREKLFF. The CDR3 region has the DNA TGTGCCAGCAGTGAAGAGGACAGGCCCCGGGAAAAACTGTTTTTT.

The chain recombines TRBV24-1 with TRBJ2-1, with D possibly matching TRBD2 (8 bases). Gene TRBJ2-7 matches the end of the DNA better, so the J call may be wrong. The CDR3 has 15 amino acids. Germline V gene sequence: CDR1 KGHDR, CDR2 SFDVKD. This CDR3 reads CATRPREGAHNEQYF. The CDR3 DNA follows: TGTGCCACCAGACCCCGGGAGGGGGCTCACAATGAGCAGTACTTC.

CDR3 region: CSARDTRGGETQYF. The CDR3, as DNA: TGCAGTGCTAGAGATACGCGCGGGGGAGAGACCCAGTACTTC. This chain uses TRBV20-1 with TRBJ2-5; the match to TRBD2 covers 7 bases. Germline CDR1 reads DFQATT; CDR2 reads SNEGSKA (reference sequence). The CDR3 is 14 amino acids. Trimming took 0 bases from V and 4 from J; bases not matched to a gene: 5.

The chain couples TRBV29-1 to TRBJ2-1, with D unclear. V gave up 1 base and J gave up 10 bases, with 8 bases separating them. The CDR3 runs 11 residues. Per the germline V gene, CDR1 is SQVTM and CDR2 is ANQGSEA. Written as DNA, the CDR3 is TGCAGCGTTGAAGGAGACCCGGAGCAGTTCTTC. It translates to CSVEGDPEQFF.

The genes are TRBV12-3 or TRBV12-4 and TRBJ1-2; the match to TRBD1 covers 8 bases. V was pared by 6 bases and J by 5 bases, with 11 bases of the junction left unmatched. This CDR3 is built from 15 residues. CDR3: CASSLAAGTGYGYTF. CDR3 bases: TGTGCCAGCAGCCTCGCCGCCGGGACAGGATATGGCTACACCTTC.

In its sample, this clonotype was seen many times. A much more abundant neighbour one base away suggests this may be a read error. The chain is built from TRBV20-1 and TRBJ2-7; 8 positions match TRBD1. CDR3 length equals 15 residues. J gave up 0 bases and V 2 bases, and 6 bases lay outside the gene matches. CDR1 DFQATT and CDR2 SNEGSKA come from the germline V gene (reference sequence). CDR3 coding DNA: TGCAGTGCTAGAAACCGGGACAGGAGCTCCTACGAGCAGTACTTC. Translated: CSARNRDRSSYEQYF.

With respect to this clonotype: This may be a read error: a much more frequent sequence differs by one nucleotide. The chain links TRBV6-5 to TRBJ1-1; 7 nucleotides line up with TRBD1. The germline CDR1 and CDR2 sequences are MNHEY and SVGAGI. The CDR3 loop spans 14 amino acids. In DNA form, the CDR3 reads TGTGCCGGCAGGGGGGAAATAGGGAAGGCTGAAGCTTTCTTT. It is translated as CAGRGEIGKAEAFF.

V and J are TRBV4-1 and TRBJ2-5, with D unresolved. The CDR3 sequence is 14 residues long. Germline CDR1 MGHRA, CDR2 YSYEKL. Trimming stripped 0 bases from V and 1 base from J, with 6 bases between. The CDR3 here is CASSQEPVQETQYF. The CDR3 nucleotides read TGCGCCAGCAGCCAAGAGCCCGTCCAAGAGACCCAGTACTTC.